This T cell receptor (beta chain) stems from a study of patients and donors after allogeneic stem cell transplantation. TCRdb re-called the RT-PCR reads through MiXCR, storing one row per CDR3 protein. Among over 150,000 distinct CDR3 sequences listed, about 30% were seen once. The CDR3 is made up of 14 amino acids. Per germline, CDR1 GTSNPN and CDR2 SVGIG (reference sequence). V dropped 0 bases and J dropped 4 bases, with 12 bases sitting between them. The clonotype comes from a human donor who was either an allogeneic HSCT recipient or a stem cell or donor lymphocyte infusion donor (not recorded which). It is not recorded whose cells these are; they may come from a transplant donor. The specimen was blood, either unsorted or a sorted T cell fraction (not recorded which). The V call is TRBV30, the J call TRBJ1-1, with D tentatively TRBD1 (5 bases). The CDR3 DNA sequence: TGTGCCTGGAGTGTAGGCCAGGGTATCACTGAAGCTTTCTTT. Its protein is CAWSVGQGITEAFF.